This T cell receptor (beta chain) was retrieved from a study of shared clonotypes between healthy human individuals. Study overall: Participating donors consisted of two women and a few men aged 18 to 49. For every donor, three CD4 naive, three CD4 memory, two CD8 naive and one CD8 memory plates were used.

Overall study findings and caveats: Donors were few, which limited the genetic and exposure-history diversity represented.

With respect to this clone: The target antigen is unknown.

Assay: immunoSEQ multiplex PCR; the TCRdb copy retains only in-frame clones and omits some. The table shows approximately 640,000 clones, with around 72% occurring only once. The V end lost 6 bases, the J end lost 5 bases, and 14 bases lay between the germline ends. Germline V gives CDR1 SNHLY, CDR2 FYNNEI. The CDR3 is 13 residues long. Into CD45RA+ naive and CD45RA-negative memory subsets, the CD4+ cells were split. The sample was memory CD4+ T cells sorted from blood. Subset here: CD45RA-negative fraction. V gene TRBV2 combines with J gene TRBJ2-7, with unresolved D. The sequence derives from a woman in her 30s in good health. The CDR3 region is CASSGRTSDEQYF. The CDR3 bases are TGTGCCAGCAGCGGCCGGACCTCTGACGAGCAGTACTTC.